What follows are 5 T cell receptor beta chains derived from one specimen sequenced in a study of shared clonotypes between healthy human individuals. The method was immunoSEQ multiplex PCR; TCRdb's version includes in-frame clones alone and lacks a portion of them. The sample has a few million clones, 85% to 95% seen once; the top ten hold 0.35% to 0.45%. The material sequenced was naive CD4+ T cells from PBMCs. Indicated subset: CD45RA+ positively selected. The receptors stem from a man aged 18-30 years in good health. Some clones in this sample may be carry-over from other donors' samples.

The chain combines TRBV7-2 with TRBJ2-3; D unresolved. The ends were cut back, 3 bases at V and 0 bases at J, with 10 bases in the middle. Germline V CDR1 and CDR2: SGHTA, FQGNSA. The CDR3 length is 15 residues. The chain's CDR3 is CASSLRIPSTDTQYF. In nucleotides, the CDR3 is TGTGCCAGCAGCTTGCGGATTCCTAGCACAGATACGCAGTATTTT. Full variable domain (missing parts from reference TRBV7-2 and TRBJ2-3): GAGVSQSPSNKVTEKGKDVELRCDPISGHTALYWYRQSLGQGLEFLIYFQGNSAPDKSGLPSDRFSAERTGGSVSTLTIQRTQQEDSAVYLCASSLRIPSTDTQYFGPGTRLTVL.

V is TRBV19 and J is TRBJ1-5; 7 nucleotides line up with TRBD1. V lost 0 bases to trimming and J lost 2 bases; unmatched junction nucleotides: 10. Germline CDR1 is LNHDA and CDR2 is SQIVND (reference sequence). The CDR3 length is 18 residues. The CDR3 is CASSIDLYRGPGNQPQHF. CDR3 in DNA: TGTGCCAGTAGTATAGACCTCTACAGGGGACCTGGCAATCAGCCCCAGCATTTT.

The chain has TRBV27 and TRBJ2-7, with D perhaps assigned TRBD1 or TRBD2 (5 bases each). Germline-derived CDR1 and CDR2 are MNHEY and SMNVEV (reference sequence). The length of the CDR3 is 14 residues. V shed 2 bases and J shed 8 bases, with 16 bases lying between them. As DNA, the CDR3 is TGTGCCAGCAGTTTAGGCCCAGGGCCGGGGAAGCAGTACTTC. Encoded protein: CASSLGPGPGKQYF.

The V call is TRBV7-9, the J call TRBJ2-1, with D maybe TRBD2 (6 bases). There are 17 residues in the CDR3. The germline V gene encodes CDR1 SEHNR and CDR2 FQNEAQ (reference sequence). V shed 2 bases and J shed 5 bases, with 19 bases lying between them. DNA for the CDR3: TGTGCCAGCAGCTTACGGCCGAGGGAGGAAGAGAACAATGAGCAGTTCTTC. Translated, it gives CASSLRPREEENNEQFF.

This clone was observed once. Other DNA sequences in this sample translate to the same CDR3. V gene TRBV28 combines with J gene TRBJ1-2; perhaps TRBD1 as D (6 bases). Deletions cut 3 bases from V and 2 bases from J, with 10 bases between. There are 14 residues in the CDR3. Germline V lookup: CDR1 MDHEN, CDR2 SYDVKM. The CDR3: CASSLAGANYGYTF. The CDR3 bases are TGTGCCAGCAGTTTGGCAGGGGCGAACTATGGCTACACCTTC.